These 7 T cell receptor beta chains originate from one sample sequenced in a study of response to subunit inactivated influenza vaccine (dated by TCRdb to the late 2010s). Preparation of the library involved RT-PCR. The sample was run on an Illumina HiSeq 2500. The public sequencing data were trimmed at Q25 with fastp and processed into clonotypes with MiXCR by TCRdb, which kept only in-frame beta chains. A single entry per CDR3 protein holds the most common genes and DNA from its merged rows. In all, the sample holds approximately 520,000 distinct CDR3 sequences, and 25% of those were seen once. The ten largest clones represent 1.9% of the sample. The sample in question was CD4+ T cells sorted from PBMCs, obtained around 5 days after vaccination. Receptor source: a man in his forties or fifties who received an inactivated influenza vaccine. Donor details come from another sample of the same person, matched by shared clones.

This clonotype was seen only a few times. J is TRBJ2-1 and V is TRBV6-2 or TRBV6-3; D is unclear. Germline V lookup: CDR1 MNHEY, CDR2 SVGEGT. The CDR3 is 12 amino acids. The V end lost 2 bases, the J end lost 8 bases, and 7 bases lay between the germline ends. CDR3 residues: CASSYPADEQFF. CDR3 DNA sequence: TGTGCCAGCAGTTACCCCGCTGATGAGCAGTTCTTC.

The CDR3 DNA reads TGTGCCAGCGTCTTGGGTGGGGCCCCAGAGACCCAGTACTTC. It specifies CASVLGGAPETQYF. The chain employs TRBV2 and TRBJ2-5, with D tentatively TRBD1 (5 bases). This CDR3 contains 14 residues. Germline lookup yields CDR1 SNHLY and CDR2 FYNNEI. The V gene lost 8 bases and the J gene lost 4 bases, with 17 bases spanning the gap.

This clonotype was detected only a few times. This sequence joins TRBV3-1 and TRBJ1-1; D is undetermined. Germline lookup yields CDR1 LGHDT and CDR2 YNNKEL (reference sequence). V lost 1 base to trimming and J lost 1 base, with 7 bases between them. The length of the CDR3 is 14 residues. CDR3 nucleotide sequence: TGTGCCAGCAGCCAAGCCCCCTGGAACACTGAAGCTTTCTTT. Its protein product is CASSQAPWNTEAFF.

The chain is built from TRBV6-6 and TRBJ2-1; 11 bases line up with TRBD1. V dropped 8 bases and J dropped 8; count of bases not matched to a gene: 5. Germline loops: CDR1 MNHNY, CDR2 SVGAGI (reference sequence). This CDR3 spans 13 amino acids. The CDR3 reads CASEGQGGDEQFF. As DNA, the CDR3 is TGTGCCAGCGAGGGACAGGGGGGCGATGAGCAGTTCTTC.

J is TRBJ2-5 and V is TRBV7-2; 12 bases line up with TRBD2. Losses at the gene ends were 1 base for V and 4 bases for J; bases not matched to a gene: 4. The CDR3 consists of 16 residues. Germline V gives CDR1 SGHTA, CDR2 FQGNSA. CDR3: CASSLVSTSGRETQYF. The CDR3 DNA sequence: TGTGCCAGCAGCTTAGTCTCGACTAGCGGGAGAGAGACCCAGTACTTC.

This clonotype was counted between two and nine times. V usage is TRBV20-1 and J usage is TRBJ2-7; the D is unclear. The V end was cut by 0 bases, the J end by 2 bases, with 14 bases between. Germline V lookup: CDR1 DFQATT, CDR2 SNEGSKA (reference sequence). The CDR3 is 15 residues long. In DNA, the CDR3 is TGCAGTGCTAGAGATCCCCGGACCCCTACCTACGAGCAGTACTTC. It encodes CSARDPRTPTYEQYF.

The gene calls are TRBV2 and TRBJ2-7, with D uncertain. In germline, CDR1 is SNHLY, CDR2 FYNNEI. The length of the CDR3 is 13 residues. Trimming took off 2 bases at V and 3 bases at J, with 8 bases between the two ends. The chain's CDR3 is CASSESEYYEQYF. CDR3 DNA: TGTGCCAGCAGTGAATCTGAGTACTACGAGCAGTACTTC.